This is a list of T cell receptor beta chains from one sample in a study of patients and donors after allogeneic stem cell transplantation. TCRdb re-derived calls from the RT-PCR reads in MiXCR, one entry per CDR3 protein. The table shows about 410,000 distinct CDR3 sequences, with 16% occurring only once. Sequenced input: blood, either unsorted or a sorted T cell fraction (not recorded which). The receptors were gathered from a human donor who was either an allogeneic HSCT recipient or a stem cell or donor lymphocyte infusion donor (not recorded which). It is not recorded whose cells these are; they may come from a transplant donor. Each CDR3 is given with its conserved first and last residue. The D gene is left open where the match is weak. Rows may omit the clone size; those that give it use once, few, many or a size class.

CDR3 DNA,CDR3 protein,V gene,clone size,J gene,D gene
TGCAGCGTTGACGGGGGGGGGAACACTGAAGCTTTCTTT,CSVDGGGNTEAFF,TRBV29-1,few,TRBJ1-1,-
TGCGCCAGCAGCCCCCCCAGGGCGGGCACTGAAGCTTTCTTT,CASSPPRAGTEAFF,TRBV5-1,few,TRBJ1-1,-
TGCAGTGCCTCCGTAGGCAACTATGGCTACACCTTC,CSASVGNYGYTF,TRBV20-1,few,TRBJ1-2,-
TGTGCCAGCAGCGCCGACCTCAGGAACACTGAAGCTTTCTTT,CASSADLRNTEAFF,TRBV9,-,TRBJ1-1,-
TGTGCCAGCAGCCCCCGGGACAGGGGACACGAGCAGTACTTC,CASSPRDRGHEQYF,TRBV3-1,few,TRBJ2-7,TRBD1
TGTGCCAGCAGTCGACGGGACGGTTCCTACGAGCAGTACTTC,CASSRRDGSYEQYF,TRBV12-3/TRBV12-4,many,TRBJ2-7,-
TGTGCCAGCAGGGAACTCCTAGCGGGGGTGACCAATGAGCAGTTCTTC,CASRELLAGVTNEQFF,TRBV27,-,TRBJ2-1,TRBD2
TGTGCCAGCAGTTACTCAAGGGCGAGAACCTTAAATCAGCCCCAGCATTTT,CASSYSRARTLNQPQHF,TRBV6-2/TRBV6-3,-,TRBJ1-5,-
TGCGCCAGCAGCCCCACCGCCGGGGAGCTGTTTTTT,CASSPTAGELFF,TRBV4-3,-,TRBJ2-2,-
TGTGCCAGCAGCTTAGTAGGGGTGCGAGGCACAGATACGCAGTATTTT,CASSLVGVRGTDTQYF,TRBV7-8,few,TRBJ2-3,-
TGTGCCAGCAGTTTAACGGGACTATCTTACGAGCAGTACTTC,CASSLTGLSYEQYF,TRBV28,many,TRBJ2-7,TRBD2
TGTGCCAGTAGAAGACAGGGAACGAACACCGGGGAGCTGTTTTTT,CASRRQGTNTGELFF,TRBV19,few,TRBJ2-2,TRBD1
TGCAGCCCCCCGCGGTCCTACGAGCAGTACTTC,CSPPRSYEQYF,TRBV29-1,few,TRBJ2-7,-
TGTGCCAGCAGCCCTGAAAGGGGGCGCGGTACAGATACGCAGTATTTT,CASSPERGRGTDTQYF,TRBV9,-,TRBJ2-3,TRBD1
TGTGCCAGCAGCGTAGAGGGACTGACCCACTATGGCTACACCTTC,CASSVEGLTHYGYTF,TRBV9,few,TRBJ1-2,-
TGTGCCATCAGTGAGGCCGGGACAGCCTATGGCTACACCTTC,CAISEAGTAYGYTF,TRBV10-3,few,TRBJ1-2,TRBD1
TGTGCCACCAGCAGAGTGCCCCCTACTCTAGCCAAAAACATTCAGTACTTC,CATSRVPPTLAKNIQYF,TRBV15,-,TRBJ2-4,-
TGTGCCAGTAGTATCGGGGGGCAGGACACCTTC,CASSIGGQDTF,TRBV19,-,TRBJ1-2,-
TGTGCCAGCAGCTTAGATCCTACTAGCGGGAGGCTGGCAGATACGCAGTATTTT,CASSLDPTSGRLADTQYF,TRBV11-2,many,TRBJ2-3,TRBD2
TGTGCCAGCAGTCCCCTCCGCCAGGGGGCGGAAGCTTTCTTT,CASSPLRQGAEAFF,TRBV27,few,TRBJ1-1,TRBD1
TGCAGTGCTACCGAGAGGGACAGGGGCACGGTAAGAAGCACTGAAGCTTTCTTT,CSATERDRGTVRSTEAFF,TRBV20-1,-,TRBJ1-1,TRBD1
TGTGCCAGCAGCGGCCCTAGCGAGCGAACGCAGTATTTT,CASSGPSERTQYF,TRBV7-2,-,TRBJ2-3,-
TGTGCCAGCAGTTACACAGAGGGGGGCTATGGCTACACCTTC,CASSYTEGGYGYTF,TRBV6-5,few,TRBJ1-2,-
TGCAGTGCTAGAGATTGGGGGGCAGGAACTTTAATGAATTCACCCCTCCACTTT,CSARDWGAGTLMNSPLHF,TRBV20-1,-,TRBJ1-6,-
TGCAGCGTTCTTGACGCCTTCTCTGGAAACACCATATATTTT,CSVLDAFSGNTIYF,TRBV20-1,few,TRBJ1-3,-
TGTGCCAGCAGCCCAGAGGGTTCCCGGACTATTTGGCATGAGCAGTTCTTC,CASSPEGSRTIWHEQFF,TRBV3-1,few,TRBJ2-1,-
TGTGCCAGCAGTTTGAAGCGGGTGGGAGATACGCAGTATTTT,CASSLKRVGDTQYF,TRBV12-3/TRBV12-4,-,TRBJ2-3,-
TGTGCCAGCAGCCCAACGGGCAGGGAAAGGACTGAAGCTTTCTTT,CASSPTGRERTEAFF,TRBV7-3,-,TRBJ1-1,-
TGTGCCAGCAGCAAAGATGATCGGACGACAGACATGAACACTGAAGCTTTCTTT,CASSKDDRTTDMNTEAFF,TRBV21-1,-,TRBJ1-1,-
TGTGCCAGCACCCGGACAGGGGCGTACCAAGAGACCCAGTACTTC,CASTRTGAYQETQYF,TRBV12-3/TRBV12-4,many,TRBJ2-5,TRBD1
TGCAGTGCCGGGACTAGGAGGAATGAGCAGTTCTTC,CSAGTRRNEQFF,TRBV20-1,few,TRBJ2-1,TRBD2
TGTGCCAGCAGCGTTTTTCCAGGGGGCACCGGGGAGCTGTTTTTT,CASSVFPGGTGELFF,TRBV9,few,TRBJ2-2,TRBD1
TGTGCCAGCAGTTTCTTAGCCTTTTCTAGCACAGATACGCAGTATTTT,CASSFLAFSSTDTQYF,TRBV6-5,-,TRBJ2-3,-
TGTGCCAGCATTATGAGGCCTGACTCTGGAAACACCATATATTTT,CASIMRPDSGNTIYF,TRBV7-9,-,TRBJ1-3,-